This TCR beta chain was sequenced during a study of blood T cell repertoires in COVID-19. Across the study: The United States, Italy and Spain were the sources of the acute and convalescent COVID-19 samples. T cells, B-cell-depleted T cells, or PBMCs provided the cDNA or gDNA that served as material.

CDR1 and CDR2 (germline): SGHVS, FQNEAQ. This CDR3 is 17 amino acids long. The V gene lost 1 base and the J gene lost 0 bases, with 14 bases spanning the gap. In the source study's methods: How many nucleated cells were present was estimated from reference gene primer amplification. Assay: immunoSEQ multiplex PCR; the TCRdb copy retains only in-frame clones and omits some. Clone size and the V and J calls come from that table; the DNA yielded D and trimming. The table has about 140,000 clones, 77% seen once. This clone was found a few times. The chain couples TRBV7-8 to TRBJ2-3; weak D call: TRBD1 (6 bases). The clonotype comes from a woman aged 45-65 years with active or convalescent COVID-19. The sample taken for sequencing was peripheral blood. As DNA, the CDR3 is TGTGCCAGCAGCTTAGGAGGGGGTGGAGGTAGCACAGATACGCAGTATTTT. Translation gives CASSLGGGGGSTDTQYF.